These 29 T cell receptor beta chains were all obtained from the same sample, sequenced in a study of blood T cell repertoires in COVID-19. Measured with immunoSEQ multiplex PCR; TCRdb has only the in-frame clones, and not every one. The sample shows fewer than 70,000 clones, 65% to 90% of them seen only once. The sequenced material came from peripheral blood. Receptors originate from a man older than 75 with acute or convalescent COVID-19.

This rearrangement joins TRBV11-2 to TRBJ2-7, with 15 bases aligning to TRBD2. V trimming: 4 bases; J trimming: 3 bases; junction bases outside the gene matches: 4. This CDR3 contains 16 residues. Germline lookup yields CDR1 SGHAT and CDR2 FQNNGV. Written as DNA, the CDR3 is TGTGCCAGCAGCTCGCCGGGACTAGCGGGAGGCTACGAGCAGTACTTC. Translation gives CASSSPGLAGGYEQYF.

This sequence joins TRBV19 and TRBJ2-5; 9 bases match TRBD2. The CDR3 runs to 16 residues. Losses at the gene ends were 4 bases for V and 2 bases for J; bases not matched to a gene: 8. Germline V gives CDR1 LNHDA, CDR2 SQIVND (reference sequence). The CDR3 is CASSTRGSGGQETQYF. As DNA, the CDR3 is TGTGCCAGTAGTACCCGGGGTAGCGGGGGACAAGAGACCCAGTACTTC. Drawing the rest from reference TRBV19 and TRBJ2-5, the complete variable domain is DGGITQSPKYLFRKEGQNVTLSCEQNLNHDAMYWYRQDPGQGLRLIYYSQIVNDFQKGDIAEGYSVSREKKESFPLTVTSAQKNPTAFYLCASSTRGSGGQETQYFGPGTRLLVL.

The gene calls are TRBV27 and TRBJ1-1; D is uncertain. Looked up from germline, CDR1 is MNHEY and CDR2 is SMNVEV (reference sequence). This CDR3 spans 15 amino acids. V lost 4 bases, J lost 1 base, and 13 bases lay in between. The CDR3 DNA sequence: TGTGCCAGCAGTTCACCCTCCCGAGGGAACACTGAAGCTTTCTTT. This sequence encodes CASSSPSRGNTEAFF.

The V and J genes are TRBV19 and TRBJ2-7, with D possibly being TRBD1 (6 bases). This CDR3 spans 14 amino acids. Trimming pared 5 bases from V and 9 bases from J, leaving 20 bases between. CDR1 LNHDA and CDR2 SQIVND come from the germline V gene (reference sequence). DNA for the CDR3: TGTGCCAGTAGTCTCTCACGACAGGCAAAGGGGCAGTACTTC. Its translation: CASSLSRQAKGQYF.

Concerning this clone: Distinct nucleotide sequences in the sample also encode this CDR3. This chain uses TRBV15 with TRBJ1-5; TRBD1 aligns across 9 bases. The CDR3 totals 16 residues. The germline gives CDR1 LNHNV, CDR2 YYDKDF (reference sequence). The J segment lost 4 bases and the V segment lost 0 bases, leaving 4 bases of the junction unmatched. CDR3 protein: CATSREKTGGNQPQHF. CDR3 in DNA: TGTGCCACCAGCAGAGAAAAGACAGGGGGGAATCAGCCCCAGCATTTT.

The chain couples TRBV24-1 to TRBJ1-2; 9 nucleotides line up with TRBD1. V lost 3 bases, J lost 4 bases, and 5 bases stayed unmatched. In germline, CDR1 is KGHDR, CDR2 SFDVKD. The CDR3 has 15 amino acids. In DNA form, the CDR3 reads TGTGCCACCAGTGATGCTACAGGGGGCTTCTATGGCTACACCTTC. Encoded protein: CATSDATGGFYGYTF.

The chain uses TRBV13 and TRBJ2-7; 9 bases line up with TRBD2. The CDR3 sequence is 14 residues long. From germline, CDR1 is PRHDT and CDR2 FYEKMQ (reference sequence). V gave up 5 bases and J gave up 7 bases; unmatched junction bases: 9. The DNA for the CDR3 is TGTGCCAGCAGCGGAGAAGCGGGAGGACGAGAGCAGTACTTC. Its protein product is CASSGEAGGREQYF.

CDR3 coding DNA: TGTGCCAGCAGTCCCACAGGGACCCAGTACTTC. It yields the protein CASSPTGTQYF. The rearrangement links TRBV6-5 to TRBJ2-5, with D possibly matching TRBD1 (5 bases). The V end was cut by 5 bases, the J end by 7 bases, with 8 bases between. Germline CDR1 and CDR2: MNHEY and SVGAGI. This CDR3 is 11 amino acids long.

The V and J genes are TRBV25-1 and TRBJ2-7; 10 positions match TRBD1. Trimming cost V 4 bases and J 4 bases; bases outside gene matches: 7. This CDR3 contains 15 residues. Per the germline V gene, CDR1 is MGHDK and CDR2 is SYGVNS. DNA for the CDR3: TGTGCCAGCAGTGGAGGGGACAGGGGTCTTTACGAGCAGTACTTC. This translates into CASSGGDRGLYEQYF.

The chain has TRBV10-3 and TRBJ2-3; 7 bases agree with TRBD2. The CDR3 contains 14 residues. From germline, CDR1 is ENHRY and CDR2 SYGVKD. The trim removed 10 bases at V and 2 bases at J, leaving 9 bases unmatched. The CDR3 spells CATGTTEYTDTQYF. CDR3 DNA sequence: TGTGCCACAGGGACTACAGAATACACAGATACGCAGTATTTT.

The V gene is TRBV19, the J gene TRBJ2-7, with 9 bases lining up with TRBD1. The CDR3 length is 12 residues. CDR1 LNHDA and CDR2 SQIVND come from the germline V gene (reference sequence). The V gene end was trimmed by 10 bases and the J gene end by 2 bases; junction bases not matched to a gene: 3. The CDR3 coding sequence is TGTGCCACTGGACAGGGGACCTACGAGCAGTACTTC. Translation: CATGQGTYEQYF. The full variable domain, in which reference TRBV19 and TRBJ2-7 provide the parts outside the CDR3, is DGGITQSPKYLFRKEGQNVTLSCEQNLNHDAMYWYRQDPGQGLRLIYYSQIVNDFQKGDIAEGYSVSREKKESFPLTVTSAQKNPTAFYLCATGQGTYEQYFGPGTRLTVT.

The chain is built from TRBV30 and TRBJ1-2; D is perhaps TRBD1 (5 bases). This CDR3 region has 12 residues. The germline CDR1 and CDR2 sequences are GTSNPN and SVGIG (reference sequence). Trimming pared 0 bases from V and 8 bases from J, leaving 10 bases between. CDR3 DNA: TGTGCCTGGAGTGTACCGGGGGTAGGCTACACCTTC. It specifies CAWSVPGVGYTF. Combining the CDR3 with reference TRBV30 and TRBJ1-2 gives the whole variable domain SQTIHQWPATLVQPVGSPLSLECTVEGTSNPNLYWYRQAAGRGLQLLFYSVGIGQISSEVPQNLSASRPQDRQFILSSKKLLLSDSGFYLCAWSVPGVGYTFGSGTRLTVV.

The V call is TRBV27, the J call TRBJ1-1; 7 bases are a match to TRBD1. The CDR3 consists of 13 residues. The V and J ends lost 2 bases and 5 bases, in that order; junction bases with no gene match: 2. Germline lookup yields CDR1 MNHEY and CDR2 SMNVEV (reference sequence). CDR3 region: CASSLIRGTEAFF. CDR3 in DNA: TGTGCCAGCAGTTTAATCAGGGGGACTGAAGCTTTCTTT.

The chain carries TRBV6-6 and TRBJ2-7; D is ambiguous. V lost 3 bases and J lost 4, with 7 bases in between. The CDR3 contains 12 residues. Germline assignment: CDR1 MNHNY and CDR2 SVGAGI (reference sequence). The CDR3 loop is CASSYSRYEQYF. The CDR3 DNA follows: TGTGCCAGCAGTTATTCTAGGTACGAGCAGTACTTC.

This chain connects TRBV9 to TRBJ1-6; D is possibly TRBD1 (5 bases). This CDR3 spans 13 amino acids. V lost 3 bases and J lost 8, with 9 bases in between. Looked up from germline, CDR1 is SGDLS and CDR2 is YYNGEE. The CDR3 region has the DNA TGTGCCAGCAGCGGCGGGGGGGATTCACCCCTCCACTTT. Translating gives CASSGGGDSPLHF.

This chain joins TRBV2 and TRBJ1-5, with TRBD1 identical over 7 bases. The V and J ends lost 4 bases and 7 bases, in that order; junction bases with no gene match: 7. CDR3 size: 14 residues. CDR1 and CDR2 from the germline V gene are SNHLY and FYNNEI. CDR3 sequence (DNA): TGTGCCAGCAGTGGACAAGGGGGCTTACAGCCCCAGCATTTT. Its translation is CASSGQGGLQPQHF.

V gene TRBV30 combines with J gene TRBJ1-2; possibly TRBD1 for D (6 bases). Trimming pared 0 bases from V and 7 bases from J, leaving 15 bases between. The germline CDR1 and CDR2 sequences are GTSNPN and SVGIG (reference sequence). The CDR3 is 14 residues long. The CDR3 region has the DNA TGTGCCTGGAGTGTTGGTCACAGGGTTTCTGGCTACACCTTC. Amino acid sequence: CAWSVGHRVSGYTF.

J is TRBJ1-2 and V is TRBV27; TRBD1 is a possible D gene (5 bases). CDR1 MNHEY and CDR2 SMNVEV come from the germline V gene (reference sequence). The CDR3 length is 14 residues. The germline V and J ends were trimmed by 3 bases and 5 bases, with 13 bases remaining between them. The CDR3 spells CASSFLGRGYGYTF. In DNA, the CDR3 is TGTGCCAGCAGTTTCCTGGGTAGGGGTTATGGCTACACCTTC.

CDR3 amino acids: CASSPDRVGTGELFF. CDR3 coding DNA: TGTGCCAGCTCACCGGACAGGGTGGGGACCGGGGAGCTGTTTTTT. This rearrangement joins TRBV18 to TRBJ2-2, with 8 bases identical to TRBD1. This CDR3 contains 15 residues. The V gene end was trimmed by 3 bases and the J gene end by 5 bases; junction bases not matched to a gene: 5. CDR1 KGHSH and CDR2 LQKENI come from the germline V gene.

The chain joins TRBV6-2 or TRBV6-3 to TRBJ1-5; D ambiguous. Germline CDR1 reads MNHEY; CDR2 reads SVGEGT. The CDR3 loop spans 14 amino acids. Trimming took 5 bases from V and 6 from J, leaving 14 bases between them. DNA for the CDR3: TGTGCCAGCAGTGGAGTGTCGGCGGGTCAGCCCCAGCATTTT. Protein product: CASSGVSAGQPQHF.

This sequence joins TRBV9 and TRBJ1-3, with D tentatively TRBD1 (5 bases). V gave up 5 bases and J gave up 0 bases, with 15 bases separating them. CDR1 SGDLS and CDR2 YYNGEE come from the germline V gene. The CDR3 spans 16 residues. The CDR3, as DNA: TGTGCCAGCAGTTCAGTGGCAGGGCACTCTGGAAACACCATATATTTT. Its translation: CASSSVAGHSGNTIYF.

The V and J genes are TRBV7-9 and TRBJ1-5; D is possibly TRBD1 (6 bases). Germline CDR1 reads SEHNR; CDR2 reads FQNEAQ (reference sequence). V lost 5 bases to trimming and J lost 6 bases, with 17 bases between them. This CDR3 contains 15 residues. As DNA, the CDR3 is TGTGCCAGCAGCCCTTCGGGGGGCGCGGGTCAGCCCCAGCATTTT. This encodes CASSPSGGAGQPQHF.

This chain links TRBV30 with TRBJ1-5, with D possibly matching TRBD1 (6 bases). V lost 5 bases and J 6 bases, leaving 14 bases between the germline ends. The CDR3 consists of 13 residues. The V gene's germline CDR1 is GTSNPN and CDR2 SVGIG (reference sequence). As DNA, the CDR3 is TGTGCCTGGGGGCTCAGGGGTGGTCAGCCCCAGCATTTT. This translates into CAWGLRGGQPQHF.

This clone was seen a single time. The chain uses TRBV3-1 (or the pseudogene TRBV3-2) and TRBJ2-2; a possible D gene is TRBD1 (6 bases). This CDR3 contains 13 residues. Trimming left V 4 bases short and J 7 bases short, with 10 bases between. Germline values: CDR1 LGHDT, CDR2 YNNKEL (reference sequence). CDR3 DNA: TGTGCCAGCAGCCTGCAGGGGATCGGGGAGCTGTTTTTT. Protein: CASSLQGIGELFF.

This chain uses TRBV25-1 with TRBJ1-2; 7 bases map to TRBD1. The length of the CDR3 is 13 residues. Germline CDR1 is MGHDK and CDR2 is SYGVNS. The V segment lost 6 bases and the J segment 4 bases; nucleotides outside the gene matches: 5. CDR3 nucleotide sequence: TGTGCCAGCAGGCCGACAGGGAGCTATGGCTACACCTTC. Translation: CASRPTGSYGYTF.

The V call is TRBV11-2, the J call TRBJ2-6; 10 nucleotides match TRBD2. CDR3 length: 17 residues. Germline V gene lookup returns CDR1 SGHAT and CDR2 FQNNGV. V shed 3 bases and J 0 bases; nucleotides not matched to a gene: 2. CDR3 amino acids: CASSLSSGSSGANVLTF. In DNA form, the CDR3 reads TGTGCCAGCAGCTTGTCTAGCGGGAGCTCTGGGGCCAACGTCCTGACTTTC.

The gene calls are TRBV7-2 and TRBJ1-2; D is unresolved. Trimming shortened V by 5 bases and J by 4 bases, and 17 bases separated the two germline ends. The CDR3 is 15 residues long. Germline V gives CDR1 SGHTA, CDR2 FQGNSA. CDR3 bases: TGTGCCAGCAGCCTAGAGGGAGGACGGGGCTATGGCTACACCTTC. Residues: CASSLEGGRGYGYTF.

The rearrangement uses TRBV29-1 and TRBJ1-2; tentatively, D is TRBD1 (6 bases). The germline gives CDR1 SQVTM, CDR2 ANQGSEA. V dropped 2 bases and J dropped 4 bases, with 11 bases sitting between them. The CDR3 contains 13 residues. The CDR3 DNA reads TGCAGCGTTGAAAGGGCAGGGGCCTATGGCTACACCTTC. This gives the protein CSVERAGAYGYTF.

CDR3 nucleotides: TGTGCCAGCAGCGTAGGTGAGCGGGAGAACGGTGAGCAGTTCTTC. Protein sequence: CASSVGERENGEQFF. The chain couples TRBV9 to TRBJ2-1, with 8 positions matching TRBD2. Per the germline V gene, CDR1 is SGDLS and CDR2 is YYNGEE. J was trimmed by 9 bases and V by 0 bases; bases with no gene match: 8. This CDR3 comprises 15 residues.